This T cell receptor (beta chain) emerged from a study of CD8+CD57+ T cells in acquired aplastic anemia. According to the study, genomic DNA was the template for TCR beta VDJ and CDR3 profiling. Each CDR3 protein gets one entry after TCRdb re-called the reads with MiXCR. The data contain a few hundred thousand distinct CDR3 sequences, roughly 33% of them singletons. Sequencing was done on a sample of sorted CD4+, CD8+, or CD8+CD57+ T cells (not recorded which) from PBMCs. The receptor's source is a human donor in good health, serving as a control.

Here the CDR3 reads CASSIVSRGNQPQHF. CDR3 nucleotide sequence: TGTGCCAGTAGTATAGTTAGCCGGGGTAATCAGCCCCAGCATTTT. The rearrangement uses TRBV19 and TRBJ1-5; D ambiguous. Trimming removed 1 base from V and 4 bases from J, with 11 bases in between. CDR1 is LNHDA, CDR2 SQIVND, per germline (reference sequence). The CDR3 runs 15 residues.